Following are 23 T cell receptor beta chains from one sample sequenced in a study of human T cells and chemical hapten exposure. Time point meaning: patch test 3, about 24 weeks after DPC sensitization. Treatment noted: therapeutic diphenylcyclopropenone sensitization with weekly scalp DPC. Via MiXCR, TCRdb re-called the RACE reads, giving one row per CDR3 protein. This table holds roughly 150,000 distinct CDR3 sequences, roughly a quarter found once. Sequenced material: whole blood, taken in connection with sensitization to the hapten diphenylcyclopropenone (DPC). Source of these receptors: a woman between 18 and 29 years old with alopecia areata. Some clones in this sample may be carry-over from other donors' samples.

Points on this clonotype: A junction boundary mismatches the germline segment, possibly from a read error. This chain links TRBV4-2 with TRBJ2-3; D is possibly TRBD1 or TRBD2 (7 bases each). The CDR3 is made up of 16 amino acids. In germline, CDR1 is LGHNA, CDR2 YNFKEQ. The CDR3 spells CASSQEDREGADTQYF. The DNA for the CDR3 is TGTGCCAGCAGCCAAGAAGACAGGGAGGGGGCAGATACACAGTATTTT.

The chain employs TRBV5-1 and TRBJ2-1; TRBD2 agrees at 15 bases. Germline V gene sequence: CDR1 SGHRS, CDR2 YFSETQ. The ends lost 3 bases at V and 1 base at J; junction bases unmatched: 11. The CDR3 totals 20 residues. CDR3 DNA: TGCGCCAGCAGCTGGTTGCCTGGACTAGCGGGGGGGGTATCCTACAATGAGCAGTTCTTC. It translates to CASSWLPGLAGGVSYNEQFF.

This chain uses TRBV3-1 with TRBJ2-7; 7 nucleotides align to TRBD2. Germline V CDR1 and CDR2: LGHDT, YNNKEL (reference sequence). The CDR3 totals 13 residues. V lost 4 bases, J lost 3 bases, and 3 bases stayed unmatched. This CDR3 reads CASSRSGNYEQYF. DNA for the CDR3: TGTGCCAGCAGCCGAAGCGGGAACTACGAGCAGTACTTC.

This clonotype was seen more than once but under ten times. The genes are TRBV4-1 and TRBJ1-2, with no clear D. Trimming pared 0 bases from V and 6 bases from J, leaving 17 bases between. This CDR3 has 16 residues. Germline-derived CDR1 and CDR2 are MGHRA and YSYEKL. The CDR3: CASSQEIWARKNGYTF. The CDR3, as DNA: TGCGCCAGCAGCCAAGAAATTTGGGCCAGAAAGAATGGCTACACCTTC.

Only a few counts were recorded for this clonotype. This rearrangement joins TRBV29-1 to TRBJ1-3; D uncertain. Germline V gene data show CDR1 as SQVTM and CDR2 as ANQGSEA. This CDR3 spans 13 amino acids. V gave up 6 bases and J gave up 1 base, with 10 bases separating them. CDR3 DNA: TGCAGCGTCATTGTGAGTTCTGGAAACACCATATATTTT. It is translated as CSVIVSSGNTIYF.

The CDR3 loop is CASSLSATPNSPLHF. In nucleotides, the CDR3 is TGTGCCAGCAGCTTATCGGCCACCCCGAATTCACCCCTCCACTTT. This chain links TRBV7-2 with TRBJ1-6; D is unclear. Germline values: CDR1 SGHTA, CDR2 FQGNSA. V was pared by 2 bases and J by 7 bases, with 12 bases between. The CDR3 runs 15 residues.

The rearrangement joins TRBV11-3 to TRBJ2-7; a possible D gene is TRBD1 (6 bases). With 4 bases removed from V and 6 bases from J, the gap between germline ends came to 19 bases. The CDR3 sequence is 15 residues long. The germline V gene encodes CDR1 SGHNT and CDR2 YENEEA. CDR3 nucleotides: TGTGCCAGCAGCTCATCCGGGACAAAGGTCGGCGAGCAGTACTTC. It is translated as CASSSSGTKVGEQYF.

This clonotype was seen repeatedly, ten times or more. The V call is TRBV25-1, the J call TRBJ2-7; no clear D gene. The CDR3 extends over 13 amino acids. Germline CDR1 MGHDK, CDR2 SYGVNS. Trimming shortened V by 1 base and J by 3 bases, and 7 bases separated the two germline ends. The CDR3 DNA is TGTGCCAGCAGTGAATTCGGCGGCTACGAGCAGTACTTC. This sequence encodes CASSEFGGYEQYF.

This chain links TRBV6-5 with TRBJ2-1; 10 bases are a match to TRBD1. The CDR3 has 15 residues. Germline CDR1 MNHEY, CDR2 SVGAGI. Trimming removed 5 bases from V and 4 bases from J; junction bases left unmatched: 5. In DNA, the CDR3 is TGTGCCAGCAGTACGGACAGGGGGTCATACAATGAGCAGTTCTTC. This gives the protein CASSTDRGSYNEQFF.

V gene TRBV20-1 combines with J gene TRBJ2-7; 7 bases agree with TRBD2. The CDR3 runs 14 residues. Per germline, CDR1 DFQATT and CDR2 SNEGSKA (reference sequence). Trimming at V came to 5 bases and at J to 5 bases, leaving 12 bases not matched to a gene. The CDR3 DNA follows: TGCAGTGCTGATGGGGGGGGTTGGGTTAACGAGCAGTACTTC. Amino acids: CSADGGGWVNEQYF.

The V and J genes are TRBV21-1 and TRBJ2-5; the table's D call TRBD2 went unverified against the DNA. TRBV21-1 is assigned pseudogene status. CDR3 length: 18 amino acids. For the CDR3, the DNA is TGTGCCAGCAGCAAAGTCGGGACTAGCGGGGGGGGGCAAGAGACCCAGTACTTC. Translating gives CASSKVGTSGGGQETQYF.

This clonotype has only a few counts. The chain's CDR3 is CASSEGIQGDQSSYEQYF. As DNA, the CDR3 is TGTGCCAGCAGTGAAGGCATACAGGGGGACCAAAGCTCCTACGAGCAGTACTTC. V gene TRBV25-1 combines with J gene TRBJ2-7, with 8 bases fitting TRBD1. The junction had 12 bases not matched to a gene; V was cut back by 2 bases and J by 0 bases. The CDR3 extends over 18 amino acids. CDR1 and CDR2 (germline): MGHDK, SYGVNS.

The rearrangement uses TRBV19 and TRBJ1-5; D gene uncertain. V lost 4 bases and J 0 bases, leaving 4 bases between the germline ends. Germline V gene lookup returns CDR1 LNHDA and CDR2 SQIVND (reference sequence). The CDR3 has 13 residues. CDR3 sequence (DNA): TGTGCCAGTAGTACAAATAGCAATCAGCCCCAGCATTTT. Protein product: CASSTNSNQPQHF.

This chain uses TRBV6-5 with TRBJ1-1; D gene unclear. The CDR3 is 15 residues long. Germline V gene sequence: CDR1 MNHEY, CDR2 SVGAGI. V was trimmed by 2 bases and J by 5 bases, leaving 15 bases between them. The DNA for the CDR3 is TGTGCCAGCAGTTACGGTTCAGCGGTGGGAACTGAAGCTTTCTTT. Its translation: CASSYGSAVGTEAFF.

This chain uses TRBV18 with TRBJ2-1; TRBD2 matches 8 bases. Germline CDR1 and CDR2: KGHSH and LQKENI. The trim removed 0 bases at V and 2 bases at J, leaving 6 bases unmatched. This CDR3 is 17 amino acids long. This CDR3 reads CASSPPLGSGAYNEQFF. CDR3 nucleotides: TGTGCCAGCTCACCACCTCTGGGTAGCGGGGCCTACAATGAGCAGTTCTTC.

The table lists this clonotype with a few counts. J is TRBJ1-2 and V is TRBV4-3; no clear D. The CDR3 extends over 13 amino acids. CDR1 is LGHNA, CDR2 YSLEER, per germline. The V gene lost 3 bases and the J gene lost 2 bases, with 7 bases spanning the gap. CDR3 sequence: CASSHGSNYGYTF. CDR3 sequence (DNA): TGCGCCAGCAGCCATGGATCGAACTATGGCTACACCTTC.

This chain uses TRBV2 with TRBJ2-2, with D possibly matching TRBD2 (6 bases). The CDR3 consists of 15 residues. CDR1 and CDR2 from the germline V gene are SNHLY and FYNNEI. Trimming removed 4 bases from V and 1 base from J, with 10 bases in between. CDR3 coding DNA: TGTGCCAGCAGTGTGGTTAGCGGGAACACCGGGGAGCTGTTTTTT. This translates into CASSVVSGNTGELFF.

The V call is TRBV12-3 or TRBV12-4, the J call TRBJ1-2; no reliable D call. The V and J ends lost 3 bases and 8 bases respectively, with 19 bases between them. This CDR3 comprises 15 residues. The CDR3 nucleotides read TGTGCCAGCAGTTTTTGGGCGTTTCGTCAAGGGGGCTACACCTTC. Translated, it gives CASSFWAFRQGGYTF.

Only a few counts were recorded for this clonotype. The V and J genes are TRBV6-5 and TRBJ1-2; the D is unclear. V lost 2 bases to trimming and J lost 2 bases, with 6 bases between them. From germline, CDR1 is MNHEY and CDR2 SVGAGI. The CDR3 has 13 amino acids. CDR3 residues: CASSYDKNYGYTF. The CDR3 DNA sequence: TGTGCCAGCAGTTACGACAAGAACTATGGCTACACCTTC.

As for this clonotype: The junction departs from germline at one end; a sequencing error may be responsible. The chain combines TRBV24-1 with TRBJ2-1, with D possibly being TRBD2 (5 bases). Looked up from germline, CDR1 is KGHDR and CDR2 is SFDVKD. The CDR3 is 11 amino acids. The CDR3 nucleotides are TGTGCCACCAGTGACGCCGGGATCGAGGTCTTC. It yields the protein CATSDAGIEVF.

V usage is TRBV7-2 and J usage is TRBJ2-7, with a possible D match to TRBD1 (5 bases). The germline CDR1 and CDR2 sequences are SGHTA and FQGNSA. V lost 5 bases, J lost 5 bases, and 13 bases lay in between. The CDR3 covers 13 residues. In nucleotides, the CDR3 is TGTGCCAGCAGCCCACAGGATCGGAACGAGCAGTACTTC. Translation gives CASSPQDRNEQYF.

The gene calls are TRBV4-2 and TRBJ2-2; 8 nucleotides match TRBD1. The CDR3 loop spans 16 amino acids. V dropped 0 bases and J dropped 3; count of bases not matched to a gene: 3. Germline V gene sequence: CDR1 LGHNA, CDR2 YNFKEQ. The CDR3 region is CASSQEGTGHTGELFF. The DNA of the CDR3 is TGTGCCAGCAGCCAAGAAGGGACAGGACACACCGGGGAGCTGTTTTTT.

In this sample, this clonotype turned up a few times. This chain uses TRBV14 with TRBJ2-3, with D unclear. V lost 0 bases and J 3 bases, leaving 7 bases between the germline ends. The CDR3 loop spans 14 amino acids. In germline, CDR1 is SGHDN, CDR2 FVKESK. CDR3 loop: CASSQDMVTDTQYF. In DNA form, the CDR3 reads TGTGCCAGCAGCCAAGACATGGTTACAGATACGCAGTATTTT.